This T cell receptor (beta chain) was documented in a study of blood T cell repertoires in COVID-19. CDR1 SEHNR and CDR2 FQNEAQ come from the germline V gene (reference sequence). Trimming stripped 5 bases from V and 8 bases from J, with 18 bases between. This CDR3 has 14 amino acids. This clone was counted only a few times. Per the authors' pipeline: Researchers report that nucleated cell counts were estimated from reference gene primer amplification. Only in-frame clones appear in the TCRdb table, and some are missing; sequencing was by immunoSEQ multiplex PCR. V and J calls and clone size follow that table, whereas D and trimming were derived from the DNA. The repertoire consists of approximately 300,000 clones, with approximately 81% occurring once and the leading ten covering under 2%. The participants were between roughly 18 and 89 years old and came from some 23 US areas.

The J gene is TRBJ1-2, the V gene TRBV7-9; possible D gene TRBD1, 5 bases. The receptor's source is a woman aged 25 to 39 who had been exposed to COVID-19. Material for sequencing was PBMCs or T cells enriched from blood (not recorded which). The CDR3 reads CASSTQDTVGGYTF. The CDR3 DNA is TGTGCCAGCAGCACCCAGGACACGGTGGGAGGCTACACCTTC.